This is a list of T cell receptor beta chains from one sample in a study of cytomegalovirus exposure and HLA in healthy donors. The data were produced by immunoSEQ multiplex PCR, yet TCRdb's version contains in-frame clones alone and is incomplete. Here the sample spans 150,000 or so clones, around three quarters being singletons. Sequencing was done on a sample of PBMCs. The receptors here all came from a man in his forties in good health and CMV-seropositive. Both conserved end residues are part of each CDR3. The D gene is left open where the match is weak. Only part of the rows carry a size: once, few, many, or a class if the clone is expanded.

CDR3 protein: CASSFRYSGVVYEQYF
D gene: -
V gene: TRBV28
J gene: TRBJ2-7
clone size: -

CDR3 protein: CASSLGVLAGGYFGETQYF
D gene: TRBD2
V gene: TRBV7-2
J gene: TRBJ2-5
clone size: -

CDR3 protein: CASSPDRGQEKLFF
D gene: TRBD1
V gene: TRBV5-1
J gene: TRBJ1-4
clone size: few

CDR3 protein: CASSLGLTGQTEAFF
D gene: -
V gene: TRBV7-8
J gene: TRBJ1-1
clone size: once

CDR3 protein: CASSQGRGSGRGAFF
D gene: -
V gene: TRBV14
J gene: TRBJ1-1
clone size: -

CDR3 protein: CASSQDWIRGTEAFF
D gene: -
V gene: TRBV4-3
J gene: TRBJ1-1
clone size: -

CDR3 protein: CASSPWDRGAQETQYF
D gene: TRBD1
V gene: TRBV7-2
J gene: TRBJ2-5
clone size: once

CDR3 protein: CSVEGREDTEAFF
D gene: -
V gene: TRBV29-1
J gene: TRBJ1-1
clone size: -

CDR3 protein: CASSLNGGQTSTDTQYF
D gene: -
V gene: TRBV5-1
J gene: TRBJ2-3
clone size: -

CDR3 protein: CASSFSDEQYF
D gene: -
V gene: TRBV5-1
J gene: TRBJ2-7
clone size: few

CDR3 protein: CASSLGLLDTEAFF
D gene: -
V gene: TRBV5-5
J gene: TRBJ1-1
clone size: few

CDR3 protein: CASSPRQGGTEAFF
D gene: TRBD1
V gene: TRBV7-2
J gene: TRBJ1-1
clone size: -

CDR3 protein: CSVEEGRDYEQYF
D gene: -
V gene: TRBV29-1
J gene: -
clone size: -

CDR3 protein: CASSLGQSNTEAFF
D gene: TRBD1
V gene: TRBV7-3
J gene: TRBJ1-1
clone size: -

CDR3 protein: CASSSTFTRTHCGYTF
D gene: -
V gene: TRBV5-4
J gene: TRBJ1-2
clone size: once

CDR3 protein: CASSPTRVGNQPQHF
D gene: -
V gene: TRBV18
J gene: TRBJ1-5
clone size: few

CDR3 protein: CASSYSLGDGELFF
D gene: -
V gene: TRBV6-5
J gene: TRBJ2-2
clone size: once

CDR3 protein: CASTPDRGYTEAFF
D gene: TRBD1
V gene: TRBV7-2
J gene: TRBJ1-1
clone size: -

CDR3 protein: CASSLAGQGLGRAFF
D gene: TRBD1
V gene: TRBV7-8
J gene: TRBJ1-1
clone size: few

CDR3 protein: CATSRGGGVGNQPQHF
D gene: -
V gene: TRBV15
J gene: TRBJ1-5
clone size: -

CDR3 protein: CASSYDRAYEQYF
D gene: TRBD1
V gene: TRBV6-5
J gene: -
clone size: -

CDR3 protein: CASRRIYSNQPQHF
D gene: -
V gene: TRBV19
J gene: TRBJ1-5
clone size: few

CDR3 protein: CASSLAGTTRVGELFF
D gene: TRBD2
V gene: TRBV7-2
J gene: TRBJ2-2
clone size: few

CDR3 protein: CASSQEGQGLGEKLFF
D gene: TRBD1
V gene: TRBV4-2
J gene: TRBJ1-4
clone size: -

CDR3 protein: CASSPQDSPYGYTF
D gene: -
V gene: TRBV18
J gene: TRBJ1-2
clone size: -

CDR3 protein: CASSLDRGQNSPLHF
D gene: TRBD1
V gene: TRBV7-2
J gene: TRBJ1-6
clone size: -

CDR3 protein: CSSTLSRSPKTGELFF
D gene: -
V gene: TRBV7-9
J gene: TRBJ2-2
clone size: -

CDR3 protein: CASSVTTGTGVEQYF
D gene: TRBD1
V gene: TRBV9
J gene: TRBJ2-7
clone size: -

CDR3 protein: CASRQGFEAFF
D gene: -
V gene: TRBV7-2
J gene: TRBJ1-1
clone size: -

CDR3 protein: CASSLTVRNSGNTIYF
D gene: -
V gene: TRBV28
J gene: TRBJ1-3
clone size: -

CDR3 protein: CATQPLGQGANTEAFF
D gene: TRBD1
V gene: TRBV7-9
J gene: TRBJ1-1
clone size: -

CDR3 protein: CATRQGNYEQYF
D gene: -
V gene: TRBV21-1
J gene: -
clone size: -

CDR3 protein: CASSPFGTDSNQPQHF
D gene: TRBD1
V gene: TRBV4-1
J gene: TRBJ1-5
clone size: -

CDR3 protein: CASSLRSGVNTEAFF
D gene: -
V gene: TRBV5-1
J gene: TRBJ1-1
clone size: few

CDR3 protein: CASREGLVGYEQYF
D gene: -
V gene: TRBV7-2
J gene: TRBJ2-7
clone size: once

CDR3 protein: CASSVAGGDSPLHF
D gene: TRBD1
V gene: TRBV9
J gene: TRBJ1-6
clone size: -